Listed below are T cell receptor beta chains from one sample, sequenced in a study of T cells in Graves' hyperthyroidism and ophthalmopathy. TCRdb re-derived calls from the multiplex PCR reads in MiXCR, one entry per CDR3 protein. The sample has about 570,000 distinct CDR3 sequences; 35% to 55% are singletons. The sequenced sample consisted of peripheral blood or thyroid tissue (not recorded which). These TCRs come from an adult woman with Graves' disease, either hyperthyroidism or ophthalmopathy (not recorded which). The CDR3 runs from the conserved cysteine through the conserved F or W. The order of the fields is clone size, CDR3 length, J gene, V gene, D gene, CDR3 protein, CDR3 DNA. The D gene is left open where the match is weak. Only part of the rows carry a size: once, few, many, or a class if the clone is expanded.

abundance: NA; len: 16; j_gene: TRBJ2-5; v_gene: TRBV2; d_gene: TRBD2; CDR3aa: CASRGGRARSGETQYF; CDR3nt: TGTGCCAGCCGTGGTGGGAGGGCCCGGTCCGGGGAGACCCAGTACTTC
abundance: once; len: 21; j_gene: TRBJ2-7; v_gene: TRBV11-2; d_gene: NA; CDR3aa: CASSSRREPSSADSSRDEQYF; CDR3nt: TGTGCCAGCAGCTCACGCCGGGAACCCAGCTCTGCGGACAGCTCGCGGGACGAGCAGTACTTC
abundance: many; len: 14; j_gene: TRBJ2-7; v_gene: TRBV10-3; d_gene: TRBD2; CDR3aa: CATSLAAPPYEQYF; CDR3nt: TGTGCCACCTCACTAGCGGCCCCACCCTACGAGCAGTACTTC
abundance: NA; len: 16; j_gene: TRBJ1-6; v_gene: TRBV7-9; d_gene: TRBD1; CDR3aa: CASSLLGGDHNSPLHF; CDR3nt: TGTGCCAGCAGTCTATTAGGGGGCGACCATAATTCACCCCTCCACTTT
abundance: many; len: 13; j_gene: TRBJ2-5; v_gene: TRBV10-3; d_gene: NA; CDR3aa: CAISESNSLGLFF; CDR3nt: TGTGCCATCAGTGAGTCGAATAGTTTAGGATTATTCTTC
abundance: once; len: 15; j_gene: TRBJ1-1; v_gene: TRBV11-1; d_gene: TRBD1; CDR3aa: CASSPGGDWTTEAFF; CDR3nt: TGTGCCAGCAGCCCAGGGGGGGATTGGACCACTGAAGCTTTCTTT
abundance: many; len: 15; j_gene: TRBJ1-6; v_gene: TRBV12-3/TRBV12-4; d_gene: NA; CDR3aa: CASSYLQGLGSPLHF; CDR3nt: TGTGCCAGCAGTTATCTTCAGGGTTTGGGTTCACCCCTCCACTTT
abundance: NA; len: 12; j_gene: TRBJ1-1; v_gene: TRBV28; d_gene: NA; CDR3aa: CASSLVPNEAFF; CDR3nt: TGTGCCAGCAGTTTGGTCCCTAATGAAGCTTTCTTT
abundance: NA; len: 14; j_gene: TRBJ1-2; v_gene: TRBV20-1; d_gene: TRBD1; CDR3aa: CSARDPQGDYGYTF; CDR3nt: TGCAGTGCTAGAGACCCCCAGGGGGACTATGGCTACACCTTC
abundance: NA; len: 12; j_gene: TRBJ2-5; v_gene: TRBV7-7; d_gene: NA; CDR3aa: CASSSSPGTQYF; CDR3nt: TGTGCCAGCAGCTCTTCCCCGGGGACCCAGTACTTC
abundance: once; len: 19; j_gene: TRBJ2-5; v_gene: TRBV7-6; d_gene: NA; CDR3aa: CASSRGQAAGGFFRETQYF; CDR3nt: TGTGCCAGCAGCCGAGGACAGGCGGCGGGAGGCTTCTTCCGAGAGACCCAGTACTTC
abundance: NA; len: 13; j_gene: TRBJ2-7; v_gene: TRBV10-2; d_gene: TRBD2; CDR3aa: CALGGTATYEQYF; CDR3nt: TGTGCCCTGGGGGGGACGGCGACCTACGAGCAGTACTTC
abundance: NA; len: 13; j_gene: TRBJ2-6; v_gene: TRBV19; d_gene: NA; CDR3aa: CASSLPGTNVLTF; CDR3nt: TGTGCCAGTAGTTTACCCGGGACCAACGTCCTGACTTTC
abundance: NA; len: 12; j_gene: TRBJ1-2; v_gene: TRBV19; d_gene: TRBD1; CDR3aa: CAGSGQGYGYTF; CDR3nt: TGTGCCGGTTCGGGACAGGGCTATGGCTACACCTTC
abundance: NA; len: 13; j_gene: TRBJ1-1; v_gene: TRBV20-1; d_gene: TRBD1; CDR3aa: CTTGTGGNTEAFF; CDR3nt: TGCACGACCGGGACAGGGGGCAACACTGAAGCTTTCTTT
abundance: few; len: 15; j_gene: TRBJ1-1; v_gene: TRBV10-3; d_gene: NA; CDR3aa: CAIRSNPLRNTEAFF; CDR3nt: TGTGCCATCCGATCCAATCCCCTTAGGAACACTGAAGCTTTCTTT
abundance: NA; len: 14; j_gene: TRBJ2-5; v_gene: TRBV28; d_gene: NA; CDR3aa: CASSTRLFQETQYF; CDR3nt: TGTGCCAGCAGTACAAGACTGTTCCAAGAGACCCAGTACTTC
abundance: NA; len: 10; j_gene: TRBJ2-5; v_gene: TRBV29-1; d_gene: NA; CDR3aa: CSGLEETQYF; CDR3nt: TGCAGCGGGCTTGAAGAGACCCAGTACTTC
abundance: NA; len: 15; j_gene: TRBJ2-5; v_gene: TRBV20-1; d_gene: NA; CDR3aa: CSARDTDYSNQPQYF; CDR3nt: TGCAGTGCTAGAGATACGGATTATAGCAATCAGCCCCAGTACTTC
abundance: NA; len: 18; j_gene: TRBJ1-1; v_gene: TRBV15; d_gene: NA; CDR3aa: CATSRDRGSEPTNTEAFF; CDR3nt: TGTGCCACCAGCAGAGATCGGGGGTCGGAGCCTACCAACACTGAAGCTTTCTTT
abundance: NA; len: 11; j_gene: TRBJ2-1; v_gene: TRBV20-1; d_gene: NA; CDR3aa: CSARVNWQQFF; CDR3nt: TGCAGTGCTAGAGTAAATTGGCAGCAGTTCTTC
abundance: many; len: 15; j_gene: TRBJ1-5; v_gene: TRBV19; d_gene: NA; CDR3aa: CASSIKSISRQPQHF; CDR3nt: TGTGCCAGTAGTATTAAGTCTATCAGCCGACAGCCCCAGCATTTT
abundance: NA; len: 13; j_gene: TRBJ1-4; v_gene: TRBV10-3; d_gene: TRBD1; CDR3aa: CAISETGGEKLFF; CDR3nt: TGTGCCATCAGTGAGACAGGGGGAGAAAAACTGTTTTTT
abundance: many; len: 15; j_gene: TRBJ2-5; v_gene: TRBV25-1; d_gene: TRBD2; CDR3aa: CASSEFLAGGETQYF; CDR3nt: TGTGCCAGCAGTGAATTTCTAGCGGGAGGAGAGACCCAGTACTTC
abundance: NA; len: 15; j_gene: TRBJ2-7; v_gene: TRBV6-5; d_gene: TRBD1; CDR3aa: CASSYGGTGRNEQYF; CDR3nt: TGTGCCAGCAGTTACGGGGGGACAGGGAGGAACGAGCAGTACTTC
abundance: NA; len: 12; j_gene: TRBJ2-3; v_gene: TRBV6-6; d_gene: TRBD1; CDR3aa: CASKQGADTQYF; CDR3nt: TGTGCCAGCAAGCAGGGGGCAGATACGCAGTATTTT
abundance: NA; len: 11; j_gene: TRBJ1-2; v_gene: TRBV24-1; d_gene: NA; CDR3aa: CATSLGRGYTF; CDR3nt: TGTGCCACCAGTCTGGGGAGGGGCTACACCTTC
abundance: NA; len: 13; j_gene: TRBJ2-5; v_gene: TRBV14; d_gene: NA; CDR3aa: CASSRASTSTQYF; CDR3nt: TGTGCCAGCAGCCGGGCATCGACATCGACCCAGTACTTC
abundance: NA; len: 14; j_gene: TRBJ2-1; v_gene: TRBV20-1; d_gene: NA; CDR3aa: CSARVAENYNEQFF; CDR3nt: TGCAGTGCTAGAGTAGCGGAGAACTACAATGAGCAGTTCTTC
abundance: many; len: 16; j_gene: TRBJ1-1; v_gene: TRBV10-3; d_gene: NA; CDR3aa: CAISESTAAMNTEAFF; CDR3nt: TGTGCCATCAGTGAGTCGACGGCGGCGATGAACACTGAAGCTTTCTTT
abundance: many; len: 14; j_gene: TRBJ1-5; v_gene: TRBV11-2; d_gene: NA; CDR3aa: CASSQVGIDQPQHF; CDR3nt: TGTGCCAGCAGTCAAGTGGGAATTGATCAGCCCCAGCATTTT
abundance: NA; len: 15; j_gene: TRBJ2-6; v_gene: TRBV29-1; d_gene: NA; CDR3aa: CSVESKGAGANVLTF; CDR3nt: TGCAGCGTTGAGTCGAAGGGAGCTGGGGCCAACGTCCTGACTTTC
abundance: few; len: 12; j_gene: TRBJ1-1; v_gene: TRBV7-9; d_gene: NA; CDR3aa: CASSPRPNEAFF; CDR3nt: TGTGCCAGCAGCCCCAGACCCAATGAAGCTTTCTTT